These 29 T cell receptor beta chains were all obtained from the same sample, sequenced in a study of neurological immune-mediated disorders (dated by TCRdb to between 2017 and 2020). Preparation of the library involved 5' RACE. The run used an Illumina HiSeq 2500. Starting from the raw public reads, TCRdb applied fastp trimming at Q25, assembled clones with MiXCR and retained in-frame beta chains. CDR3 protein sequences are deduplicated, and each keeps its most common genes and DNA. Here the sample has 30,000 or so distinct CDR3 sequences; 4% occur a single time. The top ten clones comprise roughly 25% of the sample. Input material: CD4+ T cells from blood. These receptors all come from a woman between 35 and 50 years old in good health.

This clonotype has at least ten counts. The CDR3 DNA sequence: TGTGCCAGCAGTGCCACAGGGCGGGGGACTGAAGCTTTCTTT. This gives the protein CASSATGRGTEAFF. The chain joins TRBV6-5 to TRBJ1-1; tentatively, D is TRBD1 (6 bases). From germline, CDR1 is MNHEY and CDR2 SVGAGI. V lost 5 bases and J lost 5, with 15 bases in between. The CDR3 spans 14 residues.

This clonotype was recorded many times. The chain uses TRBV5-1 and TRBJ2-5, with a possible D match to TRBD2 (6 bases). V lost 0 bases and J 5 bases, leaving 14 bases between the germline ends. Germline CDR1 SGHRS, CDR2 YFSETQ. The CDR3 runs 15 residues. CDR3 protein: CASSLGRGTPETQYF. CDR3 DNA: TGCGCCAGCAGCTTGGGTCGCGGGACTCCGGAGACCCAGTACTTC.

This clonotype showed up many times. This chain links TRBV12-3 or TRBV12-4 with TRBJ2-3, with unresolved D. Deletions cut 6 bases from V and 6 bases from J, with 10 bases between. The CDR3 is 12 amino acids. The chain's CDR3 is CASRASVDTQYF. The CDR3, as DNA: TGTGCCAGCAGGGCGTCGGTGGATACGCAGTATTTT.

This clonotype was recorded at least ten times. This sequence joins TRBV7-2 and TRBJ2-3, with TRBD2 as a possible D gene (6 bases). This CDR3 spans 15 amino acids. V shed 5 bases and J shed 0 bases, with 12 bases lying between them. Germline V gene sequence: CDR1 SGHTA, CDR2 FQGNSA. The chain's CDR3 is CASSQTSTSTDTQYF. CDR3 DNA: TGTGCCAGCAGCCAAACTAGCACCAGCACAGATACGCAGTATTTT.

This chain links TRBV30 with TRBJ1-1; 9 bases agree with TRBD1. Unmatched junction bases numbered 11, after V lost 8 bases and J lost 4 bases. Germline V gene lookup returns CDR1 GTSNPN and CDR2 SVGIG (reference sequence). This CDR3 region has 14 residues. DNA for the CDR3: TGTGCCCGGGCCTCTGGACAGGGGAGCACTGAAGCTTTCTTT. It translates to CARASGQGSTEAFF.

This clonotype was counted many times. J is TRBJ1-4 and V is TRBV7-8, with no clear D. Deletions cut 5 bases from V and 0 bases from J, with 10 bases between. This CDR3 is built from 15 residues. From germline, CDR1 is SGHVS and CDR2 FQNEAQ. CDR3 residues: CASSPQRATNEKLFF. For the CDR3, the DNA is TGTGCCAGCAGCCCACAGCGTGCAACTAATGAAAAACTGTTTTTT.

This clonotype came up many times. The chain carries TRBV18 and TRBJ2-5; D might be TRBD1 (5 bases). The CDR3 length is 13 residues. Trimming removed 4 bases from V and 9 bases from J, with 15 bases in between. Germline assignment: CDR1 KGHSH and CDR2 LQKENI. In nucleotides, the CDR3 is TGTGCCAGCTCACTGGACACCTTCCGGGCCCAGTACTTC. Translation gives CASSLDTFRAQYF.

This clonotype was observed a handful of times. The chain links TRBV18 to TRBJ2-4; D might be TRBD1 (5 bases). Germline loops: CDR1 KGHSH, CDR2 LQKENI. Trimming pared 2 bases from V and 0 bases from J, leaving 11 bases between. This CDR3 contains 16 residues. CDR3 DNA sequence: TGTGCCAGCTCACCAGGGATAGGGGTAGCCAAAAACATTCAGTACTTC. Translated, it gives CASSPGIGVAKNIQYF.

By sample fraction, this clonotype is medium-sized. V usage is TRBV5-1 and J usage is TRBJ2-1; TRBD2 aligns across 8 bases. The trim removed 2 bases at V and 2 bases at J, leaving 3 bases unmatched. Germline V gives CDR1 SGHRS, CDR2 YFSETQ. The CDR3 length is 15 residues. The CDR3 protein is CASSLTGGAYNEQFF. The CDR3 DNA reads as TGCGCCAGCAGCTTAACCGGGGGGGCCTACAATGAGCAGTTCTTC. Together with reference TRBV5-1 and TRBJ2-1, the CDR3 gives the full variable domain: KAGVTQTPRYLIKTRGQQVTLSCSPISGHRSVSWYQQTPGQGLQFLFEYFSETQRNKGNFPGRFSGRQFSNSRSEMNVSTLELGDSALYLCASSLTGGAYNEQFFGPGTRLTVL.

This clonotype came up many times. The rearrangement links TRBV7-9 to TRBJ2-3; D unresolved. The germline V and J ends were trimmed by 1 base and 4 bases, with 9 bases remaining between them. In germline, CDR1 is SEHNR, CDR2 FQNEAQ (reference sequence). This CDR3 comprises 14 residues. CDR3 nucleotides: TGTGCCAGCAGCTTAGTTGGTTGGTCAGATACGCAGTATTTT. Its protein is CASSLVGWSDTQYF.

This clonotype was seen ten or more times. The chain joins TRBV28 to TRBJ1-2; D may be TRBD1 (5 bases). The CDR3 is 15 residues long. Germline lookup yields CDR1 MDHEN and CDR2 SYDVKM. Trimming stripped 2 bases from V and 4 bases from J, with 14 bases between. CDR3 sequence: CASSLGGGGTYGYTF. For the CDR3, the DNA is TGTGCCAGCAGTTTAGGGGGGGGGGGTACCTATGGCTACACCTTC.

This clonotype was observed many times. The chain uses TRBV20-1 and TRBJ1-1; the D is unclear. The V end was cut by 1 base, the J end by 0 bases, with 9 bases between. Germline V lookup: CDR1 DFQATT, CDR2 SNEGSKA (reference sequence). This CDR3 comprises 14 residues. The CDR3 DNA sequence: TGCAGTGCTAGAGGGCGCAGGATGAACACTGAAGCTTTCTTT. Its translation: CSARGRRMNTEAFF.

This clonotype was picked up many times. V gene TRBV27 combines with J gene TRBJ1-3, with TRBD1 matching 10 bases. The germline gives CDR1 MNHEY, CDR2 SMNVEV (reference sequence). V shed 8 bases and J 9 bases; nucleotides not matched to a gene: 7. The CDR3 spans 13 residues. CDR3 sequence reads: CASGAGQGTTIYF. The CDR3 region has the DNA TGTGCCAGCGGTGCGGGACAGGGGACCACCATATATTTT.

This clonotype appeared many times. The chain recombines TRBV12-3 or TRBV12-4 with TRBJ2-1; D may be TRBD1 or TRBD2 (5 bases each). The ends were cut back, 3 bases at V and 8 bases at J, with 14 bases in the middle. This CDR3 has 14 amino acids. CDR3 loop: CASSLSAGTHEQFF. CDR3 in DNA: TGTGCCAGCAGTTTGTCAGCAGGGACCCATGAGCAGTTCTTC.

This clonotype was detected many times. This sequence joins TRBV20-1 and TRBJ1-1; D gene ambiguous. Trimming removed 5 bases from V and 9 bases from J, with 10 bases in between. Germline assignment: CDR1 DFQATT and CDR2 SNEGSKA (reference sequence). This CDR3 has 10 amino acids. The CDR3 reads CSARGGKAFF. The CDR3 DNA is TGCAGTGCTCGAGGCGGCAAAGCTTTCTTT.

This clonotype was seen more than once but under ten times. The V call is TRBV5-1, the J call TRBJ2-5, with no clear D. The CDR3 runs to 13 residues. V was trimmed by 0 bases and J by 5 bases, leaving 8 bases between them. The germline gives CDR1 SGHRS, CDR2 YFSETQ. The CDR3 DNA is TGCGCCAGCAGCTTGGGTTTGCTGGAGACCCAGTACTTC. It codes for CASSLGLLETQYF.

This clonotype was picked up many times. The chain joins TRBV12-3 or TRBV12-4 to TRBJ1-2; 7 bases match TRBD1. Trimming removed 5 bases from V and 5 bases from J; junction bases left unmatched: 2. The CDR3 totals 12 residues. CDR3 nucleotides: TGTGCCAGCAGTAACAGGGGTTATGGCTACACCTTC. Its translation: CASSNRGYGYTF.

This clonotype was picked up many times. The chain is built from TRBV19 and TRBJ1-2; a weak D match, TRBD1 (6 bases). Germline CDR1 and CDR2: LNHDA and SQIVND (reference sequence). V was clipped by 11 bases and J by 8 bases, with 21 bases between them. The length of the CDR3 is 13 residues. The chain's CDR3 is CALWGGPQGGYTF. The DNA for the CDR3 is TGTGCCCTCTGGGGGGGGCCCCAGGGAGGCTACACCTTC.

This clonotype came up many times. The rearrangement joins TRBV20-1 to TRBJ2-7, with D possibly matching TRBD1 (5 bases). The CDR3 length is 12 residues. Germline V gene lookup returns CDR1 DFQATT and CDR2 SNEGSKA (reference sequence). The V and J ends lost 5 bases and 2 bases respectively, with 10 bases between them. For the CDR3, the DNA is TGCAGTGCTGCGACAGCTCCCTACGAGCAGTACTTC. As protein: CSAATAPYEQYF.

The table lists this clonotype with many counts. This chain uses TRBV12-3 or TRBV12-4 with TRBJ2-1, with TRBD2 identical over 9 bases. J lost 0 bases, V lost 7 bases, and 7 bases had no gene match. This CDR3 is 16 amino acids long. The CDR3 DNA is TGTGCCAGCACCAAGACTAGCGGCAGCTCCTACAATGAGCAGTTCTTC. This codes for CASTKTSGSSYNEQFF.

This clonotype occurred many times. The chain links TRBV7-9 to TRBJ2-1; 8 bases align to TRBD2. V lost 3 bases and J lost 8; bases outside the gene matches: 15. This CDR3 comprises 17 residues. CDR1 and CDR2 (germline): SEHNR, FQNEAQ (reference sequence). The chain's CDR3 is CASSFLPTGGIADEQFF. The CDR3 DNA sequence: TGTGCCAGCAGCTTCCTACCCACGGGGGGGATAGCAGATGAGCAGTTCTTC.

The chain carries TRBV4-2 and TRBJ1-5; D perhaps matches TRBD1 (5 bases). Germline V gives CDR1 LGHNA, CDR2 YNFKEQ. CDR3 length equals 15 residues. The V end lost 0 bases, the J end lost 5 bases, and 11 bases lay between the germline ends. For the CDR3, the DNA is TGTGCCAGCAGCCAAGAGGCAGGGATTCATCAGCCCCAGCATTTT. This translates into CASSQEAGIHQPQHF.

This clonotype has ten or more counts. The rearrangement joins TRBV19 to TRBJ2-7; perhaps TRBD1 as D (7 bases). The germline V gene has CDR1 LNHDA and CDR2 SQIVND (reference sequence). V was cut by 5 bases and J by 9 bases, with 17 bases left in between. The CDR3 has 13 amino acids. Here the CDR3 reads CASSSGGGSRQYF. The CDR3 DNA is TGTGCCAGTAGTTCTGGAGGGGGCTCGAGGCAGTACTTC. The whole variable domain, remainder taken from reference TRBV19 and TRBJ2-7, is DGGITQSPKYLFRKEGQNVTLSCEQNLNHDAMYWYRQDPGQGLRLIYYSQIVNDFQKGDIAEGYSVSREKKESFPLTVTSAQKNPTAFYLCASSSGGGSRQYFGPGTRLTVT.

This clonotype has at least ten counts. V is TRBV18 and J is TRBJ1-4; D remains unclear. Germline V CDR1 and CDR2: KGHSH, LQKENI. CDR3 length: 12 residues. V gave up 6 bases and J gave up 8 bases, with 10 bases separating them. The CDR3 spells CASSPDREKLFF. Here the CDR3 DNA reads TGTGCCAGCTCCCCTGATCGAGAAAAACTGTTTTTT.

This clonotype was seen ten or more times. At one boundary the junction diverges from the germline segment, which might be a read error. The gene calls are TRBV3-1 and TRBJ1-2, with D perhaps TRBD1 (6 bases). Germline V gene sequence: CDR1 LGHDT, CDR2 YNNKEL (reference sequence). There are 12 residues in the CDR3. The CDR3 reads CASSATGPSHHF. CDR3 in DNA: TGTGCCAGCAGCGCCACAGGGCCAAGTCACCACTTC. Full variable domain (remainder filled in from reference TRBV3-1 and TRBJ1-2): DTAVSQTPKYLVTQMGNDKSIKCEQNLGHDTMYWYKQDSKKFLKIMFSYNNKELIINETVPNRFSPKSPDKAHLNLHINSLELGDSAVYFCASSATGPSHHFGSGTRLTVV.

This clonotype was detected ten times or more. The genes are TRBV4-1 and TRBJ2-5; weak D call: TRBD1 (6 bases). Trimming stripped 3 bases from V and 0 bases from J, with 17 bases between. The CDR3 spans 17 residues. In germline, CDR1 is MGHRA, CDR2 YSYEKL. This CDR3 is CASSHPPQQGYQETQYF. As DNA, the CDR3 is TGCGCCAGCAGCCACCCCCCGCAGCAGGGGTACCAAGAGACCCAGTACTTC.

This clonotype was seen many times. V and J are TRBV20-1 and TRBJ1-2; D is uncertain. Germline CDR1 and CDR2: DFQATT and SNEGSKA (reference sequence). The CDR3 is 13 amino acids. With 6 bases removed from V and 8 bases from J, the gap between germline ends came to 19 bases. The CDR3 is CSADSWEDPGYTF. In DNA form, the CDR3 reads TGCAGTGCCGATAGTTGGGAGGATCCGGGCTACACCTTC.

This clonotype was picked up many times. V is TRBV20-1 and J is TRBJ1-5; D may be TRBD1 (6 bases). V was shortened by 5 bases and J by 6 bases, with 8 bases between the two germline ends. The germline V gene encodes CDR1 DFQATT and CDR2 SNEGSKA (reference sequence). This CDR3 is built from 11 residues. CDR3 protein: CSAGGGQPQHF. CDR3 in DNA: TGCAGTGCTGGAGGGGGTCAGCCCCAGCATTTT.

This clonotype was observed at least ten times. J is TRBJ1-6 and V is TRBV12-3 or TRBV12-4; a possible D gene is TRBD1 (6 bases). This CDR3 comprises 14 residues. Trimming took 6 bases from V and 7 from J, leaving 13 bases between them. Written as DNA, the CDR3 is TGTGCCAGCAGGTATACAGGGAGGAATTCACCCCTCCACTTT. It codes for CASRYTGRNSPLHF.